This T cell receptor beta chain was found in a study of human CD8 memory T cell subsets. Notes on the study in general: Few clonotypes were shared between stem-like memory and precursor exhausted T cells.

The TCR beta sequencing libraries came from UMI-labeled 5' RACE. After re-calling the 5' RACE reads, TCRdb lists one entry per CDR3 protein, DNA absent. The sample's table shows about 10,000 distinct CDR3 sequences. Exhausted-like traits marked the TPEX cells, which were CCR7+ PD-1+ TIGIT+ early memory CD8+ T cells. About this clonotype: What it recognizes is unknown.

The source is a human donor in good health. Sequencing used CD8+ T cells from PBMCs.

CDR3 residues: CASSDPYSGPNQPQHF. The chain is built from TRBV6-1 and TRBJ1-5; TCRdb gives TRBD1 as the D gene, but with no DNA this cannot be confirmed. Per the germline V gene, CDR1 is MNHNS and CDR2 is SASEGT. The CDR3 contains 16 residues.